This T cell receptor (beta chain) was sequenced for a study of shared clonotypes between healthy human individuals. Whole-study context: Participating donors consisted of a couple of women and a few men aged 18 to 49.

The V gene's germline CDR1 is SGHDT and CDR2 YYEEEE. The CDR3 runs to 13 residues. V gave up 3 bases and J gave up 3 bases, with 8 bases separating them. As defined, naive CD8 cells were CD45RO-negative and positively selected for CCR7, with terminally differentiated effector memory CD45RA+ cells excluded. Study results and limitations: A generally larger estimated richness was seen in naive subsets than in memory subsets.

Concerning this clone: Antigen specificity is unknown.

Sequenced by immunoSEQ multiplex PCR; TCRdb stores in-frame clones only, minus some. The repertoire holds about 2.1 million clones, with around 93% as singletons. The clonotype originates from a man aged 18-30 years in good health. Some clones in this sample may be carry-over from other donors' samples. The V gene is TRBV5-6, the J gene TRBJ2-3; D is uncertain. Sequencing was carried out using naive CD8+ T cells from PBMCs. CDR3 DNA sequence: TGTGCCAGCAGCTCCCCCCCTACAGATACGCAGTATTTT. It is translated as CASSSPPTDTQYF. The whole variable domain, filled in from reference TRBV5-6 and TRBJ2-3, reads DAGVTQSPTHLIKTRGQQVTLRCSPKSGHDTVSWYQQALGQGPQFIFQYYEEEERQRGNFPDRFSGHQFPNYSSELNVNALLLGDSALYLCASSSPPTDTQYFGPGTRLTVL.